This T cell receptor beta chain was documented in a study of monozygotic twins with inflammatory bowel disease. Regarding the study as a whole: TCRbeta diversity (inverse Simpson) was lower in IBD patients than in healthy co-twins. Relative clonotype sharing with others was diminished in IBD patients versus healthy twins, particularly with disease activity.

CDR1 SQVTM and CDR2 ANQGSEA come from the germline V gene. CDR3 length: 12 amino acids. It was from whole blood, with no T cell sorting, that total RNA was isolated. A note on this clonotype: Its antigen is unknown.

TCRdb re-called the 5' RACE reads and catalogs CDR3 proteins one per entry, DNA excluded. The listing records approximately 340,000 distinct CDR3 sequences. The chain links TRBV29-1 to TRBJ2-1. The TCR was taken from a human donor with ulcerative colitis or Crohn's disease, or a healthy co-twin of an affected twin (not recorded which). The sample taken for sequencing was blood. This CDR3 reads CSVDAWGNEQFF.